The entry below describes one T cell receptor beta chain. The data belong to a study of blood T cell repertoires in COVID-19. Study information: COVID-19 samples collected from the United States, Italy and Spain covered acute and convalescent phases. PBMCs, B-cell-depleted T cells, or T cells provided the cDNA or gDNA that made up the material.

Germline CDR1 reads LNHDA; CDR2 reads SQIVND (reference sequence). This CDR3 has 16 residues. V was pared by 5 bases and J by 3 bases, with 17 bases between. Authors' processing steps: Using reference gene primer amplification, nucleated cell counts were estimated. Sequenced by immunoSEQ multiplex PCR; TCRdb stores in-frame clones only, minus some. V and J calls and clone size are those listed in that table; D and trimming were worked out from the DNA. The repertoire has about 320,000 clones, roughly nine tenths of them found once; the top ten carry under 7.5%. This chain uses TRBV19 with TRBJ1-5; D might be TRBD1 (6 bases). Sequencing input: peripheral blood. This receptor was identified in a young man who had recovered from COVID-19. DNA of the CDR3: TGTGCCAGTAGTCCCCGGGGTGGGGGCTTCAATCAGCCCCAGCATTTT. This gives the protein CASSPRGGGFNQPQHF.